This TCR beta chain stems from a study of shared clonotypes between healthy human individuals. Background on the study: CD8 memory received one plate per donor, CD8 naive two, CD4 memory three and CD4 naive three.

This table comes from immunoSEQ multiplex PCR, and its TCRdb copy is limited to in-frame clones, with some not included. This table holds 1.4 million or so clones, approximately 98.5% found once. Those who donated, Caucasian adults without exception, all lived in Nashville, Tennessee. The CDR3 spans 15 residues. CDR1 SGHVS and CDR2 FNYEAQ come from the germline V gene. Losses at the gene ends were 2 bases for V and 5 bases for J; bases not matched to a gene: 4. A word on this clone: What it binds is not known.

Points from the study as a whole: The study sampled only blood, and tissue repertoires likely differ. In contrast to clonotypes shared by all four donors, non-shared clonotypes had lower generation probabilities.

The clonotype comes from a man in his thirties or forties in good health. Specimen: naive CD4+ T cells sorted from blood. The subset is: CD45RA+ positively selected. The V call is TRBV7-6, the J call TRBJ2-7, with 12 bases identical to TRBD2. The CDR3 region is CASSLLAGGPNEQYF. As DNA, the CDR3 is TGTGCCAGCAGCTTACTAGCGGGAGGGCCAAACGAGCAGTACTTC.